The 30 T cell receptor beta chains listed next were all sequenced from one sample in a study of technical replicates of blood from a handful of donors. Generated by immunoSEQ multiplex PCR, the TCRdb table keeps only in-frame clones and is missing some. Of approximately 75,000 clones listed, approximately 94% are singletons. What was sequenced was T cells isolated from PBMCs. Source of these receptors: a human donor in good health.

The chain has TRBV13 and TRBJ1-3; D unresolved. The V end lost 5 bases, the J end lost 6 bases, and 5 bases lay between the germline ends. The CDR3 contains 11 residues. Germline V lookup: CDR1 PRHDT, CDR2 FYEKMQ (reference sequence). The CDR3: CASSPSNTIYF. In DNA form, the CDR3 reads TGTGCCAGCAGCCCGTCAAACACCATATATTTT.

The chain has TRBV4-3 and TRBJ2-1; 11 bases align to TRBD1. Looked up from germline, CDR1 is LGHNA and CDR2 is YSLEER. The CDR3 is 16 amino acids. With V trimmed by 0 bases and J by 6 bases, 4 bases remained unmatched. The CDR3 DNA is TGCGCCAGCAGCCAAGATCGGGGGACAGGGGGCAATGAGCAGTTCTTC. It yields the protein CASSQDRGTGGNEQFF.

The genes are TRBV28 and TRBJ2-7; D gene ambiguous. V shed 5 bases and J shed 3 bases, with 2 bases lying between them. Per germline, CDR1 MDHEN and CDR2 SYDVKM. The CDR3 length is 10 residues. Here the CDR3 reads CASSHYEQYF. In DNA, the CDR3 is TGTGCCAGCAGTCACTACGAGCAGTACTTC.

The chain links TRBV7-6 to TRBJ2-7; a possible D gene is TRBD2 (6 bases). Trimming removed 2 bases at V and 1 base at J, with 12 bases between. The CDR3 contains 15 residues. The V gene's germline CDR1 is SGHVS and CDR2 FNYEAQ. In DNA, the CDR3 is TGTGCCAGCAGCTTAACAGGAGGGAAGTCCTACGAGCAGTACTTC. This translates into CASSLTGGKSYEQYF.

This clone was counted a single time. This chain uses TRBV19 with TRBJ2-3; a weak D match, TRBD2 (6 bases). The CDR3 runs to 11 residues. Looked up from germline, CDR1 is LNHDA and CDR2 is SQIVND (reference sequence). The ends were cut back, 10 bases at V and 6 bases at J, with 11 bases in the middle. For the CDR3, the DNA is TGTGCCATTGAGGAGGGGGATACGCAGTATTTT. Protein sequence: CAIEEGDTQYF.

The V and J genes are TRBV5-4 and TRBJ1-2; 7 bases are a match to TRBD1. V trimming: 1 base; J trimming: 4 bases; junction bases outside the gene matches: 7. CDR1 and CDR2 from the germline V gene are SGHNT and YYREEE (reference sequence). The CDR3 spans 15 residues. In DNA form, the CDR3 reads TGTGCCAGCAGCTTGCCTGACAGGGCCCCCTATGGCTACACCTTC. It specifies CASSLPDRAPYGYTF.

With respect to this clone: One end of the junction is discordant with germline, which a read error may explain. J is TRBJ1-1 and V is TRBV7-2; D unclear. From germline, CDR1 is SGHTA and CDR2 FQGNSA. This CDR3 is 13 amino acids long. Written as DNA, the CDR3 is TGTGCCAGCAGTTACTCGGGGAACCCTGAAGCTTTCTTT. It codes for CASSYSGNPEAFF.

This chain links TRBV6-1 with TRBJ2-5; no clear D gene. This CDR3 contains 15 residues. V lost 1 base, J lost 1 base, and 10 bases lay in between. CDR1 is MNHNS and CDR2 is SASEGT in the germline V gene. In DNA form, the CDR3 reads TGTGCCAGCAGTGAAGATGAGCCACTCCAAGAGACCCAGTACTTC. Translation gives CASSEDEPLQETQYF.

V usage is TRBV29-1 and J usage is TRBJ2-7, with 8 bases aligning to TRBD2. Looked up from germline, CDR1 is SQVTM and CDR2 is ANQGSEA. The V and J ends lost 7 bases and 2 bases, in that order; junction bases with no gene match: 7. The CDR3 loop spans 13 amino acids. The CDR3 loop is CSGILAETYEQYF. CDR3 DNA: TGCAGCGGGATACTAGCGGAAACCTACGAGCAGTACTTC.

The chain links TRBV6-1 to TRBJ1-4, with D unresolved. Looked up from germline, CDR1 is MNHNS and CDR2 is SASEGT. The ends were cut back, 5 bases at V and 8 bases at J, with 12 bases in the middle. The CDR3 spans 13 residues. The chain's CDR3 is CASSREKREKLFF. The CDR3 DNA reads TGTGCCAGCAGTCGGGAAAAGAGGGAAAAACTGTTTTTT.

CDR3 DNA: TGCGCCAGCAGTGACCCCAGGGGGAAAGCCTACGAGCAGTACTTC. Amino acids: CASSDPRGKAYEQYF. The chain carries TRBV10-1 and TRBJ2-7, with 7 bases fitting TRBD1. The germline gives CDR1 WNHNN, CDR2 SYGVQD (reference sequence). This CDR3 is 15 amino acids long. Germline trimming cut 3 bases from V and 2 bases from J; bases unmatched to any gene: 7.

V and J are TRBV7-9 and TRBJ2-7, with D possibly TRBD1 on 6 matching bases. V was shortened by 2 bases and J by 2 bases, with 19 bases between the two germline ends. The CDR3 has 17 residues. The germline CDR1 and CDR2 sequences are SEHNR and FQNEAQ (reference sequence). The CDR3 region has the DNA TGTGCCAGCAGCTTAAGTTCAAGCCAGGGGAATACCTACGAGCAGTACTTC. Amino acids: CASSLSSSQGNTYEQYF.

This sequence joins TRBV27 and TRBJ2-5; no definite D call. The germline V gene encodes CDR1 MNHEY and CDR2 SMNVEV (reference sequence). The CDR3 contains 15 residues. The V end was cut by 5 bases, the J end by 1 base, with 14 bases between. CDR3 DNA sequence: TGTGCCAGCAGTCCCGCACATAACATCCAAGAGACCCAGTACTTC. Its translation is CASSPAHNIQETQYF.

This chain joins TRBV18 and TRBJ1-2, with D uncertain. Germline CDR1 reads KGHSH; CDR2 reads LQKENI. V lost 3 bases to trimming and J lost 8 bases, with 13 bases between them. The CDR3 covers 13 residues. CDR3 bases: TGTGCCAGCTCACCCTCGAGGGAGGGAGGCTACACCTTC. Protein product: CASSPSREGGYTF. Variable domain in full (rest from reference TRBV18 and TRBJ1-2): NAGVMQNPRHLVRRRGQEARLRCSPMKGHSHVYWYRQLPEEGLKFMVYLQKENIIDESGMPKERFSAEFPKEGPSILRIQQVVRGDSAAYFCASSPSREGGYTFGSGTRLTVV.

This chain connects TRBV7-9 to TRBJ2-7; TRBD1 might be the D (6 bases). The V gene lost 1 base and the J gene lost 1 base, with 8 bases spanning the gap. CDR1 SEHNR and CDR2 FQNEAQ come from the germline V gene (reference sequence). The CDR3 length is 14 residues. The CDR3: CASSLVGGSYEQYF. The CDR3 nucleotides read TGTGCCAGCAGCTTAGTAGGGGGTTCCTACGAGCAGTACTTC.

This rearrangement joins TRBV18 to TRBJ2-3; D uncertain. The CDR3 totals 11 residues. CDR1 and CDR2 (germline): KGHSH, LQKENI. Trimming pared 6 bases from V and 2 bases from J, leaving 3 bases between. The CDR3 DNA reads TGTGCCAGCTCGGCCACAGATACGCAGTATTTT. Protein product: CASSATDTQYF.

This chain connects TRBV7-9 to TRBJ2-7; 9 nucleotides match TRBD1. Germline lookup yields CDR1 SEHNR and CDR2 FQNEAQ (reference sequence). Trimming removed 11 bases from V and 4 bases from J; junction bases left unmatched: 6. The CDR3 is 12 amino acids. The CDR3 protein is CAFYRGPYEQYF. In nucleotides, the CDR3 is TGTGCCTTCTACAGGGGGCCTTACGAGCAGTACTTC. Filled out from reference TRBV7-9 and TRBJ2-7, the complete variable domain reads DTGVSQNPRHKITKRGQNVTFRCDPISEHNRLYWYRQTLGQGPEFLTYFQNEAQLEKSRLLSDRFSAERPKGSFSTLEIQRTEQGDSAMYLCAFYRGPYEQYFGPGTRLTVT.

The chain combines TRBV6-6 with TRBJ1-2; no reliable D call. The germline V gene encodes CDR1 MNHNY and CDR2 SVGAGI (reference sequence). The CDR3 covers 13 residues. The V and J ends lost 6 bases and 4 bases respectively, with 12 bases between them. Written as DNA, the CDR3 is TGTGCCAGCAGCCCTCGACAAGTCTATGGCTACACCTTC. Protein: CASSPRQVYGYTF.

This chain links TRBV6-6 with TRBJ2-2; 9 bases map to TRBD2. Trimming took 3 bases from V and 5 from J; bases not matched to a gene: 7. Germline assignment: CDR1 MNHNY and CDR2 SVGAGI (reference sequence). CDR3 length: 16 residues. The CDR3 sequence: CASSYLAGVDTGELFF. The CDR3 nucleotides are TGTGCCAGCAGTTATTTAGCGGGAGTAGATACCGGGGAGCTGTTTTTT.

The chain joins TRBV5-4 to TRBJ2-5; 7 bases map to TRBD2. Germline V gene sequence: CDR1 SGHNT, CDR2 YYREEE (reference sequence). The CDR3 runs 13 residues. Trimming took 3 bases from V and 4 from J; bases not matched to a gene: 3. The CDR3 bases are TGTGCCAGCAGCTGGGGGGGGACAGAGACCCAGTACTTC. Residues: CASSWGGTETQYF.

This clone showed up just once. The chain links TRBV19 to TRBJ1-1; D may be TRBD1 (5 bases). The CDR3 length is 13 residues. With 9 bases removed from V and 3 bases from J, the gap between germline ends came to 14 bases. CDR1 and CDR2 (germline): LNHDA, SQIVND (reference sequence). The CDR3 DNA follows: TGTGCCAGCCAAGATGACAGACACACTGAAGCTTTCTTT. Its protein product is CASQDDRHTEAFF.

The CDR3 DNA is TGTGCCAGCGGGTACATCCGGGACAGGGGACGCGAGCAGTACTTC. Protein sequence: CASGYIRDRGREQYF. This chain connects TRBV2 to TRBJ2-7; 10 nucleotides match TRBD1. Germline V gives CDR1 SNHLY, CDR2 FYNNEI. V was pared by 8 bases and J by 6 bases, with 13 bases of the junction left unmatched. The CDR3 loop spans 15 amino acids.

The rearrangement links TRBV9 to TRBJ2-1; TRBD2 is a possible D gene (6 bases). The germline V gene has CDR1 SGDLS and CDR2 YYNGEE. This CDR3 has 14 amino acids. Deletions cut 4 bases from V and 6 bases from J, with 14 bases between. The CDR3 region is CASSPTLAFNEQFF. The CDR3 bases are TGTGCCAGCAGCCCCACACTAGCCTTCAATGAGCAGTTCTTC.

This chain connects TRBV4-3 to TRBJ2-7, with D possibly TRBD2 on 5 matching bases. CDR3 length equals 14 residues. Trimming took off 0 bases at V and 5 bases at J, with 11 bases between the two ends. CDR1 and CDR2 from the germline V gene are LGHNA and YSLEER. CDR3 coding DNA: TGCGCCAGCAGCCAAGATGAAGAGGGCCACGAGCAGTACTTC. Amino acids: CASSQDEEGHEQYF.

This chain connects TRBV2 to TRBJ1-4; 8 nucleotides align to TRBD1. Germline V CDR1 and CDR2: SNHLY, FYNNEI. The J segment lost 8 bases and the V segment lost 0 bases, leaving 8 bases of the junction unmatched. This CDR3 is built from 16 residues. CDR3 sequence (DNA): TGTGCCAGCAGTGAAGCTTTCCAGGACAGGGAAGAAAAACTGTTTTTT. As protein: CASSEAFQDREEKLFF.

The chain recombines TRBV2 with TRBJ1-2; D is perhaps TRBD1 (6 bases). Between the trimmed V and J ends, which lost 3 bases and 2 bases, there was a span of 16 bases. The CDR3 contains 16 residues. Germline V gives CDR1 SNHLY, CDR2 FYNNEI. Here the CDR3 reads CASSEAYQGRNYGYTF. In nucleotides, the CDR3 is TGTGCCAGCAGTGAGGCTTATCAGGGGCGCAACTATGGCTACACCTTC. Using reference TRBV2 and TRBJ1-2 for the parts outside the CDR3, the full variable domain is EPEVTQTPSHQVTQMGQEVILRCVPISNHLYFYWYRQILGQKVEFLVSFYNNEISEKSEIFDDQFSVERPDGSNFTLKIRSTKLEDSAMYFCASSEAYQGRNYGYTFGSGTRLTVV.

The rearrangement uses TRBV6-5 and TRBJ2-1; 11 nucleotides match TRBD2. The CDR3 spans 15 residues. The junction had 5 bases not matched to a gene; V was cut back by 10 bases and J by 0 bases. Germline V gene data show CDR1 as MNHEY and CDR2 as SVGAGI. CDR3 region: CATRTSGSSYNEQFF. The CDR3 nucleotides read TGTGCCACCCGCACTAGCGGGAGCTCCTACAATGAGCAGTTCTTC.

V is TRBV28 and J is TRBJ1-5; 7 positions agree with TRBD1. This CDR3 spans 15 amino acids. V lost 3 bases and J lost 1; bases outside the gene matches: 3. The V gene's germline CDR1 is MDHEN and CDR2 SYDVKM. CDR3 DNA: TGTGCCAGCAGTTTGACAGGGATGAGCAATCAGCCCCAGCATTTT. Encoded protein: CASSLTGMSNQPQHF.

The chain joins TRBV6-5 to TRBJ1-2; no clear D. CDR3 length: 14 residues. The germline V gene has CDR1 MNHEY and CDR2 SVGAGI. V was shortened by 11 bases and J by 2 bases, with 18 bases between the two germline ends. The CDR3 coding sequence is TGTGCCTCTCAACAGAGAGCAGAGAACTATGGCTACACCTTC. It codes for CASQQRAENYGYTF.

V usage is TRBV28 and J usage is TRBJ2-7; possibly TRBD1 for D (6 bases). V was pared by 9 bases and J by 0 bases, with 18 bases between. The CDR3 is made up of 15 amino acids. Germline V gene sequence: CDR1 MDHEN, CDR2 SYDVKM. This CDR3 is CASLQGLQGSYEQYF. As DNA, the CDR3 is TGTGCCAGTCTACAGGGCTTACAGGGCTCCTACGAGCAGTACTTC.